The next 31 T cell receptor beta chains were all read from a single sample in a study of T cell responses to AZD1222 COVID-19 vaccine. Sequencing was performed with immunoSEQ multiplex PCR; in TCRdb, only in-frame clones are kept and a portion is missing. This sample carries about 120,000 clones, 70% to 90% of them seen once, and the ten largest clones take 2.4%. The sample here was peripheral blood, taken on day 0 of AZD1222 vaccination. These receptors were taken from an adult in good health.

This clone has just one count. The genes are TRBV29-1 and TRBJ2-7, with D possibly TRBD1 on 5 matching bases. This CDR3 has 14 residues. The germline V gene has CDR1 SQVTM and CDR2 ANQGSEA. Trimming removed 1 base at V and 6 bases at J, with 16 bases between. CDR3 in amino acids: CSVEGPGAGFEQYF. DNA for the CDR3: TGCAGCGTTGAAGGGCCTGGGGCAGGGTTCGAGCAGTACTTC.

The J gene is TRBJ2-5, the V gene TRBV5-4; D is unresolved. CDR1 SGHNT and CDR2 YYREEE come from the germline V gene (reference sequence). The CDR3 spans 11 residues. V lost 3 bases and J 7 bases, leaving 7 bases between the germline ends. The CDR3 is CASSSPGTQYF. CDR3 DNA sequence: TGTGCCAGCAGCTCCCCAGGGACCCAGTACTTC.

The sample holds one count of this clone. V usage is TRBV6-1 and J usage is TRBJ1-2, with TRBD1 identical over 7 bases. CDR1 MNHNS and CDR2 SASEGT come from the germline V gene. V gave up 0 bases and J gave up 2 bases; unmatched junction bases: 6. The CDR3 has 16 amino acids. As DNA, the CDR3 is TGTGCCAGCAGTGAAGCGCAGGGGGAAGGCAACTATGGCTACACCTTC. Its translation is CASSEAQGEGNYGYTF.

With regard to this clone: The sample carries other DNA sequences with the same CDR3. J is TRBJ1-2 and V is TRBV7-9; the match to TRBD1 covers 9 bases. V lost 5 bases, J lost 5 bases, and 3 bases stayed unmatched. CDR3 length: 13 residues. In germline, CDR1 is SEHNR, CDR2 FQNEAQ (reference sequence). The CDR3, as DNA: TGTGCCAGCAGCCCCGGGACAGGGTATGGCTACACCTTC. This gives the protein CASSPGTGYGYTF.

The gene calls are TRBV20-1 and TRBJ1-6; D might be TRBD1 (6 bases). With 3 bases removed from V and 4 bases from J, the gap between germline ends came to 13 bases. Looked up from germline, CDR1 is DFQATT and CDR2 is SNEGSKA (reference sequence). The CDR3 consists of 15 residues. The CDR3: CSASSTGAYNSPLHF. The CDR3 coding sequence is TGCAGTGCTAGTTCGACAGGCGCGTATAATTCACCCCTCCACTTT.

DNA for the CDR3: TGTGCCAGCTCACCGGACAGGGTGAACACCGGGGAGCTGTTTTTT. Translation gives CASSPDRVNTGELFF. The chain links TRBV18 to TRBJ2-2; 8 nucleotides align to TRBD1. CDR1 KGHSH and CDR2 LQKENI come from the germline V gene. After removal of 3 bases from V and 1 base from J, the junction contained 1 base not matched to a gene. The CDR3 spans 15 residues.

This chain connects TRBV6-4 to TRBJ2-1; the match to TRBD2 covers 7 bases. CDR3 length: 13 residues. The germline CDR1 and CDR2 sequences are MRHNA and SNTAGT. V lost 8 bases, J lost 6 bases, and 7 bases stayed unmatched. In DNA form, the CDR3 reads TGTGCCAGCTCTTTCGGGGGGTTCAATGAGCAGTTCTTC. Encoded protein: CASSFGGFNEQFF.

The V and J genes are TRBV28 and TRBJ2-2; the D call may be TRBD1 or TRBD2 (5 bases each). V was shortened by 4 bases and J by 5 bases, with 17 bases between the two germline ends. Germline CDR1 is MDHEN and CDR2 is SYDVKM. CDR3 length: 16 amino acids. The DNA of the CDR3 is TGTGCCAGCAGTTCCCTCGGGACGGCGAGAACCGGGGAGCTGTTTTTT. It is translated as CASSSLGTARTGELFF.

The chain joins TRBV5-1 to TRBJ2-3; 7 bases fit TRBD2. Germline CDR1 reads SGHRS; CDR2 reads YFSETQ. This CDR3 comprises 15 residues. The junction had 4 bases not matched to a gene; V was cut back by 0 bases and J by 3 bases. The CDR3 reads CASSLGAGRTDTQYF. The CDR3 nucleotides read TGCGCCAGCAGCTTGGGAGCGGGAAGGACAGATACGCAGTATTTT.

The chain recombines TRBV19 with TRBJ2-1; 7 nucleotides line up with TRBD1. The CDR3 extends over 15 amino acids. V lost 1 base and J lost 2; bases outside the gene matches: 2. The germline CDR1 and CDR2 sequences are LNHDA and SQIVND (reference sequence). This CDR3 reads CASSIARGPYNEQFF. The DNA of the CDR3 is TGTGCCAGTAGTATAGCTAGGGGGCCCTACAATGAGCAGTTCTTC.

This clone was seen a single time. The chain has TRBV5-1 and TRBJ1-2; no clear D. Per germline, CDR1 SGHRS and CDR2 YFSETQ. CDR3 length equals 15 residues. Trimming stripped 4 bases from V and 8 bases from J, with 21 bases between. The CDR3 loop is CASSPRPAELEGYTF. Here the CDR3 DNA reads TGCGCCAGCAGCCCGCGACCGGCGGAGCTGGAAGGCTACACCTTC.

DNA for the CDR3: TGCGCCAGCAGCTCACTAGCGACAGATACGCAGTATTTT. Translating gives CASSSLATDTQYF. V and J are TRBV5-1 and TRBJ2-3, with TRBD2 identical over 7 bases. V lost 3 bases, J lost 3 bases, and 1 base stayed unmatched. Germline V gene sequence: CDR1 SGHRS, CDR2 YFSETQ. The CDR3 length is 13 residues.

This clone has a single count. The chain couples TRBV18 to TRBJ1-3; a possible D gene is TRBD1 (5 bases). V lost 2 bases to trimming and J lost 2 bases, with 13 bases between them. This CDR3 spans 16 amino acids. Germline-derived CDR1 and CDR2 are KGHSH and LQKENI. CDR3 bases: TGTGCCAGCTCACCAATAATCCTGGGGCCTGGAAACACCATATATTTT. This translates into CASSPIILGPGNTIYF.

The CDR3 DNA sequence: TGTGCCTGGAAAGAACCGGGGCCAAGTTACTACGAGCAGTACTTC. Translating gives CAWKEPGPSYYEQYF. V usage is TRBV30 and J usage is TRBJ2-7; D may correspond to TRBD1 or TRBD2 (5 bases each). CDR3 length equals 15 residues. The germline gives CDR1 GTSNPN, CDR2 SVGIG (reference sequence). Deletions cut 4 bases from V and 3 bases from J, with 19 bases between. Complete variable domain (other parts from reference TRBV30 and TRBJ2-7): SQTIHQWPATLVQPVGSPLSLECTVEGTSNPNLYWYRQAAGRGLQLLFYSVGIGQISSEVPQNLSASRPQDRQFILSSKKLLLSDSGFYLCAWKEPGPSYYEQYFGPGTRLTVT.

This chain joins TRBV24-1 and TRBJ2-3; D possibly uses TRBD1 or TRBD2 (5 bases each). Trimming removed 4 bases from V and 2 bases from J, with 12 bases in between. CDR3 length equals 15 residues. Germline-derived CDR1 and CDR2 are KGHDR and SFDVKD. CDR3 region: CATSDPGTDTDTQYF. In nucleotides, the CDR3 is TGTGCCACCAGTGACCCCGGGACGGACACAGATACGCAGTATTTT.

This clone was picked up a small number of times. J is TRBJ1-2 and V is TRBV28; a weak D match, TRBD1 (5 bases). Trimming took 6 bases from V and 8 from J, leaving 16 bases between them. The length of the CDR3 is 13 residues. Germline assignment: CDR1 MDHEN and CDR2 SYDVKM. The CDR3 spells CASRSGRLLGYTF. CDR3 DNA: TGTGCCAGCAGGTCGGGACGGCTTCTGGGCTACACCTTC.

This clone was observed once. The J gene is TRBJ2-7, the V gene TRBV7-3, with D perhaps matching TRBD1 (6 bases). The CDR3 totals 13 residues. Germline CDR1 is SGHTA and CDR2 is FQGTGA. V gave up 5 bases and J gave up 3 bases, with 11 bases separating them. Here the CDR3 reads CASSAGVGYEQYF. CDR3 sequence (DNA): TGTGCCAGCAGCGCAGGGGTCGGCTACGAGCAGTACTTC. Full variable domain (remainder filled in from reference TRBV7-3 and TRBJ2-7): GAGVSQTPSNKVTEKGKYVELRCDPISGHTALYWYRQSLGQGPEFLIYFQGTGAADDSGLPNDRFFAVRPEGSVSTLKIQRTERGDSAVYLCASSAGVGYEQYFGPGTRLTVT.

The chain has TRBV4-2 and TRBJ2-1; TRBD2 might be the D (5 bases). Looked up from germline, CDR1 is LGHNA and CDR2 is YNFKEQ. V lost 0 bases and J 5 bases, leaving 14 bases between the germline ends. There are 16 residues in the CDR3. The CDR3 reads CASSQELGVANNEQFF. Written as DNA, the CDR3 is TGTGCCAGCAGCCAAGAGCTCGGGGTAGCGAACAATGAGCAGTTCTTC.

The CDR3 protein is CASSVAAGAFNEQFF. The CDR3 DNA reads TGTGCCAGCAGCGTAGCAGCGGGAGCTTTCAATGAGCAGTTCTTC. V gene TRBV9 combines with J gene TRBJ2-1; 8 bases align to TRBD2. This CDR3 is 15 amino acids long. With 0 bases clipped from V and 6 bases from J, the junction kept 5 bases outside the gene matches. The V gene's germline CDR1 is SGDLS and CDR2 YYNGEE. Using reference TRBV9 and TRBJ2-1 for the parts outside the CDR3, the full variable domain is DSGVTQTPKHLITATGQRVTLRCSPRSGDLSVYWYQQSLDQGLQFLIQYYNGEERAKGNILERFSAQQFPDLHSELNLSSLELGDSALYFCASSVAAGAFNEQFFGPGTRLTVL.

Here the CDR3 reads CASREIGDEQFF. CDR3 in DNA: TGTGCCAGCAGAGAAATAGGGGATGAGCAGTTCTTC. The chain couples TRBV28 to TRBJ2-1, with D possibly being TRBD1 (5 bases). V was clipped by 6 bases and J by 8 bases, with 11 bases between them. Germline V gene data show CDR1 as MDHEN and CDR2 as SYDVKM. The CDR3 has 12 residues.

This clone has only one observation. The rearrangement uses TRBV24-1 and TRBJ2-5, with D maybe TRBD2 (5 bases). The germline V and J ends were trimmed by 6 bases and 3 bases, with 16 bases remaining between them. Germline V gives CDR1 KGHDR, CDR2 SFDVKD. This CDR3 has 15 residues. The CDR3 protein is CATSLGGSGEETQYF. CDR3 nucleotides: TGTGCCACCAGTTTGGGCGGGTCGGGCGAAGAGACCCAGTACTTC.

The gene calls are TRBV18 and TRBJ2-3; D is unresolved. This CDR3 has 12 residues. V was clipped by 6 bases and J by 0 bases, with 4 bases between them. Germline lookup yields CDR1 KGHSH and CDR2 LQKENI. CDR3 sequence: CASSSSTDTQYF. The CDR3 region has the DNA TGTGCCAGCTCCTCTAGCACAGATACGCAGTATTTT.

The CDR3 region has the DNA TGTGCCAGCAGCCGGGGAGGGCGGGAGGATTGGAATGAGCAGTTCTTC. Protein product: CASSRGGREDWNEQFF. The rearrangement joins TRBV5-4 to TRBJ2-1; 8 nucleotides agree with TRBD2. CDR3 length: 16 residues. Germline values: CDR1 SGHNT, CDR2 YYREEE (reference sequence). After removal of 4 bases from V and 7 bases from J, the junction contained 13 bases not matched to a gene. Full variable domain (missing parts from reference TRBV5-4 and TRBJ2-1): ETGVTQSPTHLIKTRGQQVTLRCSSQSGHNTVSWYQQALGQGPQFIFQYYREEENGRGNFPPRFSGLQFPNYSSELNVNALELDDSALYLCASSRGGREDWNEQFFGPGTRLTVL.

The chain is built from TRBV10-1 and TRBJ2-7; 8 nucleotides line up with TRBD2. V was clipped by 3 bases and J by 4 bases; unmatched bases: 5. CDR1 is WNHNN, CDR2 SYGVQD, per germline (reference sequence). The CDR3 extends over 14 amino acids. This CDR3 is CASSDPGRAYEQYF. Here the CDR3 DNA reads TGCGCCAGCAGTGATCCCGGGAGGGCTTACGAGCAGTACTTC.

This chain uses TRBV5-4 with TRBJ2-7, with 7 positions matching TRBD2. The CDR3 has 15 residues. The V segment lost 1 base and the J segment 2 bases; nucleotides outside the gene matches: 6. Germline V gene sequence: CDR1 SGHNT, CDR2 YYREEE (reference sequence). CDR3 sequence reads: CASSLSGGGTYEQYF. CDR3 sequence (DNA): TGTGCCAGCAGCTTGTCTGGGGGGGGAACCTACGAGCAGTACTTC.

The chain carries TRBV10-3 and TRBJ1-2; 11 bases are shared with TRBD1. The CDR3 is 16 residues long. Unmatched junction bases numbered 7, after V lost 3 bases and J lost 4 bases. CDR1 is ENHRY and CDR2 is SYGVKD in the germline V gene. The CDR3 loop reads CAISELDRGQGYGYTF. The CDR3 DNA reads TGTGCCATCAGTGAATTGGACAGGGGGCAAGGCTATGGCTACACCTTC.

The chain couples TRBV24-1 to TRBJ2-5, with 8 bases lining up with TRBD1. Losses at the gene ends were 7 bases for V and 5 bases for J; bases not matched to a gene: 8. Germline V gives CDR1 KGHDR, CDR2 SFDVKD. This CDR3 contains 14 residues. The CDR3 protein is CATSPGQGLETQYF. The CDR3, as DNA: TGTGCCACCAGCCCCGGACAGGGCTTGGAGACCCAGTACTTC.

A single count supports this clone. This chain links TRBV7-9 with TRBJ1-1, with D unclear. The CDR3 runs 14 residues. Per the germline V gene, CDR1 is SEHNR and CDR2 is FQNEAQ (reference sequence). V lost 5 bases to trimming and J lost 1 base, with 11 bases between them. CDR3 in amino acids: CASSPKDSNTEAFF. In DNA form, the CDR3 reads TGTGCCAGCAGCCCTAAGGACTCGAACACTGAAGCTTTCTTT.

The chain employs TRBV9 and TRBJ2-7; 7 nucleotides align to TRBD2. Germline lookup yields CDR1 SGDLS and CDR2 YYNGEE. J was trimmed by 7 bases and V by 0 bases; bases with no gene match: 4. CDR3 length: 13 residues. Written as DNA, the CDR3 is TGTGCCAGCAGCGTAGGGGGAGGGGCGGAGCAGTACTTC. This codes for CASSVGGGAEQYF.

The J gene is TRBJ2-2, the V gene TRBV9; D is unresolved. CDR3 length: 15 amino acids. The germline CDR1 and CDR2 sequences are SGDLS and YYNGEE. With 1 base removed from V and 2 bases from J, the gap between germline ends came to 9 bases. DNA for the CDR3: TGTGCCAGCAGCGTAAGGCAGGTTAACACCGGGGAGCTGTTTTTT. Amino acids: CASSVRQVNTGELFF.

This chain joins TRBV2 and TRBJ2-5; D tentatively fits TRBD1 or TRBD2 (6 bases each). Germline CDR1 is SNHLY and CDR2 is FYNNEI. V lost 7 bases, J lost 4 bases, and 19 bases lay in between. The CDR3 consists of 15 residues. The CDR3 loop reads CASTEDAGHGETQYF. In DNA form, the CDR3 reads TGTGCCAGCACCGAGGACGCGGGACACGGAGAGACCCAGTACTTC.